This TCR beta chain was profiled in a study of cytomegalovirus exposure and HLA in healthy donors listed by TCRdb under 2017. At the level of the whole study: An earlier analysis of approximately 590 of the donors reported approximately 300 Gb of sequence data and some 120 million unique TCR beta sequences from around 200 million T cells. The number of typed donors differed by locus: about 629-630 for A, B, C, DRB1 and DQB1; about 520 for DQA1; some 610 for DPA1; and roughly 490 for DPB1. To predict cytomegalovirus infection status, the study brought together high-throughput TCR immunosequencing, statistical association of individual TCRs with disease status, and machine learning. Across around 400 genotyped donors of the cohort, an average of approximately 220,000 unique TCR beta nucleotide sequences per donor were sequenced, and roughly a sixth of those sequences were non-productive. Rather than drawing on any new phenotypic data, the later analysis identified candidate immune exposures from TCR beta sequences and the way those sequences occurred across donors. Donor age, sex, ethnicity and CMV serostatus were compiled alongside the repertoire data. A later genetic analysis used genome-wide SNP genotypes for about three fifths of the roughly 700 donors, treating that subset as a discovery cohort. The study aimed to test whether signatures of past pathogen exposure could be identified by cataloging public T cell receptors. Every repertoire in the discovery cohort had been generated on one and the same sequencing platform. Using immunosequencing, the study profiled T cell repertoires from fewer than 850 subjects and related those repertoires to cytomegalovirus serostatus. Along with the approximately 700-subject first cohort, a separate validation cohort of over a hundred different subjects was used. Class I and class II HLA loci were covered by the typing at four-digit resolution. An earlier analysis of some 600 of the donors applied high-throughput TCR beta sequencing to assess whether each TCR beta V gene segment acted as functional or pseudogenic. An early release that covered 640 HLA-typed donors contained 300 to 350 gigabases of sequencing data and approximately 85 million unique TCR sequences. Four to six DR-DQ haplotypes were handled as single units for association and clustering, since linkage in the cohort was strong. A later analysis re-examined previously published TCR beta repertoires from 500 to 700 donors and added high-resolution HLA genotyping to investigate patterns of TCR occurrence. Among the roughly 400 genotyped donors, roughly 80% belonged to the genetic ancestry cluster associated with self-reported Caucasian donors. General study outcomes and caveats: This cohort had only TCR beta chains sequenced, and the lack of alpha or paired-chain data limited which features could be detected. Some IMGT-functional V segments, including TRBV6-2 and TRBV6-3, could not be distinguished by the 87-base-pair reads and were therefore excluded. According to a later analysis, parvovirus B19, influenza, CMV and Epstein-Barr virus appeared linked to several top co-occurrence clusters. A later analysis found that HLA-associated TCR beta chains were more clonally expanded and had lower generation probabilities than equally common non-associated chains. The classifier was reported to diagnose cytomegalovirus status with high specificity and sensitivity in both the original cohort and the validation cohort. A later analysis found that TCR association rates varied across HLA loci, with DRB1 alleles showing the most associated TCRs and HLA-C alleles the fewest. The only immune exposure information available for the cohort was CMV serostatus. Correlated functional status among segregating V segments might be attributable to linkage disequilibrium, but an unknown experimental factor could not be ruled out. Presence/absence analyses assumed roughly uniform sequencing depth across donors, an assumption that may not hold. HLA typing was unavailable for some donors at each locus, so association tests used only the typed subset. Because counts were too low, roughly 16 rarely observed V segments, including chromosome 9 orphons, were left out of the earlier analysis of a few hundred of the donors. At a false discovery rate of 0.05, a later analysis linked under 20,000 TCR beta sequences to specific HLA alleles. The study listed around 160 TCR beta chains as associated with cytomegalovirus. Strong co-occurrence of HLA alleles, especially DR and DQ, made assigning TCR associations to individual alleles difficult. The sequencing pipeline was judged likely to have produced a cluster of highly shared sequence variants as a technical artifact. Most CMV-associated TCR beta chains appeared to be HLA-restricted in a later analysis, and the HLA associations seemed to be driven largely by CMV exposure. Three of the identified cytomegalovirus-associated TCR beta chains were confirmed in vitro to be specific for cytomegalovirus antigens. In an earlier analysis of 587 of the donors, most TCR beta V segments appeared in productive rearrangements about 90% or about 30% of the time, broadly matching IMGT annotations. It was suggested by the authors that the approach could potentially be generalized to other disease states and immunological phenotypes. While some public TCRs were present in many individuals, most TCR sequences turned up only very rarely across donors. Compared with the approximately 670-donor mean, donors in an Asian-associated ancestry cluster had fewer N-insertions in productive TCRs, according to a later genetic analysis. A further reported finding was that TCR beta sequences accurately predicted the HLA-A and HLA-B alleles for most subjects in the first cohort. An association between a missense DCLRE1C variant and V-gene and J-gene trimming of TCR beta chains was found in a later genetic analysis and replicated in an independent cohort.

Worth noting for this clone: There is no known antigen for this receptor. No clone much larger than this one lies a single base away; base qualities are absent.

CDR1 and CDR2 (SGHRS, YFSETQ) derive from the germline V gene. Inclusive of the bounding cysteine and phenylalanine, the CDR3 is 13 residues long. The DNA shown is the 39-base CDR3, in frame from base 1. Germline trimming: 5 bases from V, 8 bases from J; junction bases outside gene matches: 6. Libraries were prepared through the immunoSEQ multiplex PCR assay. For the multiplex PCR, a mixture combining 60 forward primers for TCR Vbeta segments and 13 reverse primers for TCR Jbeta segments was used. Amplification of the CDR3 region of rearranged TCR beta genes was performed with a multiplex PCR assay on genomic DNA. On the Illumina HiSeq System, the amplified TCR beta libraries were sequenced as 87-base-pair reads. Processing in the source paper ran as follows. A later analysis counted tens of millions of unique TCR beta chains across the 500 to 850 repertoires, and 9 million to 14 million of these chains were shared by at least two donors. A nearest-neighbor algorithm error-corrected the raw reads and collapsed the reads into unique sequences, merging closely related sequences to remove PCR and sequencing errors. To assign V, D and J gene segments, CDR3 sequences were aligned to IMGT reference sequences. Each retained sequence needed at least a six-nucleotide match to both a V gene segment and a J gene segment. Rearrangements were called productive when the CDR3 lacked stop codons and stayed in frame with V and J; all others were non-productive. CDR3 was defined according to IMGT convention as the region running from the second conserved V-encoded cysteine to the conserved J-encoded phenylalanine. In an earlier analysis of around 540 of the donors, sequences lacking an unambiguous match to a single V gene segment were excluded. An earlier analysis of approximately 590 of the donors classified V segments as functional when productive rearrangements were above 56.7% and as segregating when the standard deviation between donors was above 5%. A statistical classification framework was built for diagnosing cytomegalovirus status from the catalog of TCR beta chain sequences. In a later analysis, TCR nucleotide sequences were compared against IMGT/GENE-DB human TR gene sequences so that V and J genes could be assigned. In a later analysis, CDR3 sequences and most-parsimonious VDJ recombination scenarios were assigned using the TCRdist pipeline. In a later analysis, every TCR beta chain was defined by the combination of its CDR3 amino acid sequence and its V-gene family, and reads without a unique V-gene family were dropped. A later analysis removed 550 to 700 highly shared, low-generation-probability nucleotide sequences to deal with suspected cross-contamination and a sequencing artifact. In a later analysis, a clonal expansion index was calculated for each public chain from normalized within-repertoire ranks of inferred template counts. Generation probabilities in a later analysis came from a VDJ recombination model fitted to out-of-frame rearrangements, and those results were checked against IGoR. In a later analysis, TCR-TCR, TCR-HLA and TCR-CMV co-occurrence was scored with hypergeometric tests, and a repertoire-size bias correction was applied to TCR pairs. To estimate false discovery rates, a later analysis permuted the HLA or CMV assignments 20 times. In a later analysis, co-occurring TCRs were grouped using DBSCAN, and TCRdist sequence similarity was added for clustering within HLA-allele-positive subsets. Repertoires with fewer than 30,000 or more than 120,000 public chains, plus five repertoires with anomalous nucleotide sharing, were excluded from co-occurrence clustering. TCRdb stores this immuneACCESS table with in-frame sequences only. Part of the clones is absent; in the studies checked, under half of the shortfall reflects unresolved V genes, and no reason is known for the rest. That table furnishes V, J and clone size, whereas the DNA furnished D and trimming. The sample yields over 100,000 clones; around 86% were counted once. The ten largest clones represent under 2.5% of the sample.

The cohort comprised under 700 healthy bone marrow donors. Cohort members were all nominally healthy when sampled, although unrecorded immune exposures were likely present. The donor was CMV seronegative and belonged to the group of under 400 seronegative cohort members. Every donor gave a peripheral blood sample, and the peripheral blood mononuclear cells from that sample were used for TCR beta sequencing. Genomic DNA was extracted from the blood cell samples with the Qiagen DNeasy Blood Extraction Kit. This receptor was identified in a young man in good health and CMV-seronegative. The chain was built from TRBV5-1 and TRBJ1-4, with TRBD1 matching 7 junction bases. Sequencing input: PBMCs. The bases are TGCGCCAGCAGTGAGGGGGCTGTCGAAAAACTGTTTTTT. Translated, it reads CASSEGAVEKLFF.